This T cell receptor beta chain derives from a study of blood T cell repertoires in COVID-19. About the research overall: The cDNA or gDNA used as material had been derived from T cells, B-cell-depleted T cells, or PBMCs.

This clone has just a few counts. Participants were aged about 18 to 100 years, lived in about 26 US areas, and enrolled virtually. Each participant's cohort was designated according to participant-reported clinical history. Original analysis: Reference gene primer amplification yielded estimated nucleated cell counts. The method was immunoSEQ multiplex PCR; TCRdb's version includes in-frame clones alone and lacks a portion of them. D and trimming come from the DNA, and the V and J calls and clone size come from that table. The data contain 300,000 to 400,000 clones, approximately 92% of them singletons. This TCR was sampled from a young man who had recovered from COVID-19. The sequencing sample was made of PBMCs or T cells enriched from blood (not recorded which).

The CDR3 sequence is CASLAEMNTEAFF. CDR3 in DNA: TGTGCCAGCTTGGCAGAAATGAACACTGAAGCTTTCTTT. V is TRBV12-3 or TRBV12-4 and J is TRBJ1-1, with D uncertain. The CDR3 has 13 amino acids. V lost 8 bases, J lost 0 bases, and 10 bases lay in between.